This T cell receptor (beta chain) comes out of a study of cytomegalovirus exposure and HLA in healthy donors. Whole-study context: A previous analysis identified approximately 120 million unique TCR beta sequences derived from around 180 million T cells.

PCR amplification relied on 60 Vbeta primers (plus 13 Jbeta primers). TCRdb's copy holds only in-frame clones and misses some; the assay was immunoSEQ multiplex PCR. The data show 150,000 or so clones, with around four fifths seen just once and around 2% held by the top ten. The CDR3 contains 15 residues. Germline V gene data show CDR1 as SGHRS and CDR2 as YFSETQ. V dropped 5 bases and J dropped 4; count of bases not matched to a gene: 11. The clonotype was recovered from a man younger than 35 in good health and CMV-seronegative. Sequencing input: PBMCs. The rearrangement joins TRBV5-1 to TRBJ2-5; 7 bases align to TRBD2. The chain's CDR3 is CASSRLGEGPETQYF. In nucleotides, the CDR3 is TGCGCCAGCAGTCGACTGGGGGAGGGCCCAGAGACCCAGTACTTC.